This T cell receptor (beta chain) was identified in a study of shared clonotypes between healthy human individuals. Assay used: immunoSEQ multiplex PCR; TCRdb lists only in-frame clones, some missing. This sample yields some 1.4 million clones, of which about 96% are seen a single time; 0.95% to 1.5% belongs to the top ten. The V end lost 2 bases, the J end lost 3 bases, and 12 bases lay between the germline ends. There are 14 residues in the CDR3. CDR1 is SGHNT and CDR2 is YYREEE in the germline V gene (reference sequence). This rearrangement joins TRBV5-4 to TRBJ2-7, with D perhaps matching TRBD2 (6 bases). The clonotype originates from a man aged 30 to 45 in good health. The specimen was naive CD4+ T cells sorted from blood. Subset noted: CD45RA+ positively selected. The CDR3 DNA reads TGTGCCAGCAGCTTTGGAGGGCGTTTCTACGAGCAGTACTTC. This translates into CASSFGGRFYEQYF.